This entry is about one T cell receptor beta chain. The target of this receptor is not known. One base away there is no much larger clone; base qualities are not given. V trim: 6 bases; J trim: 1 base; unmatched bases: 1. From a lookup of the germline V gene, CDR1 and CDR2 are SGDLS and YYNGEE. The CDR3 goes from the cysteine to the phenylalanine over 14 residues. The entry retains the CDR3 DNA only, 42 bases that are in frame from base 1. Libraries were built with the immunoSEQ multiplex PCR assay. TCRdb carries this immuneACCESS record with in-frame sequences only. Its versions omit some clonotypes, under half of them owing to an unresolved V gene in the studies checked, with the rest unexplained. The sample data list about 9,600 clones, and less than 75% of these were observed just once. Of the sample, approximately 24% falls within the top ten clones. This record belongs to a study of CD4+ T cells in melanoma (dated by TCRdb to between 2021 and 2024). In terms of the full investigation: The study examined neoantigen-specific CD4+ T cells in human melanoma. Overall study results and their limits: Diverse differentiation states were reported to be shown by neoantigen-specific CD4+ T cells in melanoma. The report described a correlation between neoantigen-specific CD4+ T cells and the function of CD8+ T cells, macrophages and B cells.

The donors were people with melanoma. The rearrangement joined TRBV9 to TRBJ2-6; the central 7 bases match TRBD1. Sequenced input: cells from a culture (not recorded whether cultured in vitro). This TCR was sampled from a human donor with melanoma. The CDR3 region: CASNRGSGANVLTF. The nucleotide sequence reads TGTGCCAGCAACAGGGGTTCTGGGGCCAACGTCCTGACTTTC.